The 24 T cell receptor beta chains below were found in one sample sequenced in a study of shared clonotypes between healthy human individuals. Using immunoSEQ multiplex PCR, the repertoire was profiled, and TCRdb retains in-frame clones only, with some absent. The sample carries around 2.1 million clones, 93% recorded once. CD8 cells classed as naive were CD45RO-negative and positively selected for CCR7, excluding terminally differentiated effector memory CD45RA+ cells. The material sequenced was naive CD8+ T cells from PBMCs. These TCRs come from a man between 18 and 29 years old in good health. Some clones in this sample may be carry-over from other donors' samples.

In DNA, the CDR3 is TGTGCCAGCTCACCTGAGGGGGCGCTTAGTCAGCCCCAGCATTTT. This codes for CASSPEGALSQPQHF. This chain links TRBV18 with TRBJ1-5, with 7 positions matching TRBD1. The V gene end was trimmed by 3 bases and the J gene end by 6 bases; junction bases not matched to a gene: 8. The CDR3 has 15 residues. Germline V lookup: CDR1 KGHSH, CDR2 LQKENI.

The chain joins TRBV7-3 to TRBJ2-3; 9 bases line up with TRBD2. J was trimmed by 3 bases and V by 4 bases; bases with no gene match: 8. Germline values: CDR1 SGHTA, CDR2 FQGTGA. CDR3 length: 16 amino acids. The CDR3 nucleotides are TGTGCCAGCAGCTCGCGACTAGCGGACGGAACAGATACGCAGTATTTT. Its translation: CASSSRLADGTDTQYF.

The chain combines TRBV18 with TRBJ1-1; no definite D call. The V and J ends lost 4 bases and 8 bases respectively, with 8 bases between them. The CDR3 runs 11 residues. Per the germline V gene, CDR1 is KGHSH and CDR2 is LQKENI. This CDR3 is CASSRDIEAFF. The DNA for the CDR3 is TGTGCCAGCTCACGGGATATCGAAGCTTTCTTT.

V and J are TRBV27 and TRBJ2-3; D is unresolved. The CDR3 spans 16 residues. Trimming left V 6 bases short and J 1 base short, with 17 bases between. The germline V gene has CDR1 MNHEY and CDR2 SMNVEV (reference sequence). This chain's CDR3 is CASSRIQVPGTDTQYF. Here the CDR3 DNA reads TGTGCCAGCAGCCGCATTCAAGTCCCTGGCACAGATACGCAGTATTTT.

This clone was found a few times. The V call is TRBV2, the J call TRBJ1-2; D remains ambiguous. CDR3 length: 15 residues. V lost 1 base, J lost 7 bases, and 16 bases lay in between. Germline V gene data show CDR1 as SNHLY and CDR2 as FYNNEI. The CDR3 DNA reads TGTGCCAGCAGTGAAGGCGGCAGAGTGAGCGGTGGCTACACCTTC. Amino acids: CASSEGGRVSGGYTF.

This chain connects TRBV7-8 to TRBJ1-3, with D perhaps matching TRBD1 (6 bases). The CDR3 totals 15 residues. CDR1 SGHVS and CDR2 FQNEAQ come from the germline V gene. The V end lost 2 bases, the J end lost 3 bases, and 11 bases lay between the germline ends. CDR3 in DNA: TGTGCCAGCAGCTTAACGGGGGCTCTTGGAAACACCATATATTTT. Translated: CASSLTGALGNTIYF. Using reference TRBV7-8 and TRBJ1-3 for the parts outside the CDR3, the full variable domain is GAGVSQSPRYKVAKRGQDVALRCDPISGHVSLFWYQQALGQGPEFLTYFQNEAQLDKSGLPSDRFFAERPEGSVSTLKIQRTQQEDSAVYLCASSLTGALGNTIYFGEGSWLTVV.

V and J are TRBV6-5 and TRBJ1-5; D not certain. V lost 2 bases and J lost 7, with 6 bases in between. Germline CDR1 and CDR2: MNHEY and SVGAGI. This CDR3 spans 12 amino acids. The CDR3 DNA sequence: TGTGCCAGCAGTTACCCGCGGCAGCCCCAGCATTTT. Its translation: CASSYPRQPQHF.

This clone was recorded once. The CDR3 protein is CASSWTGPAEAFF. CDR3 nucleotide sequence: TGCGCCAGCAGCTGGACAGGGCCAGCTGAAGCTTTCTTT. The genes are TRBV5-1 and TRBJ1-1; 8 nucleotides align to TRBD1. Trimming took 3 bases from V and 6 from J; bases not matched to a gene: 4. The length of the CDR3 is 13 residues. From germline, CDR1 is SGHRS and CDR2 YFSETQ. Full variable domain (missing parts from reference TRBV5-1 and TRBJ1-1): KAGVTQTPRYLIKTRGQQVTLSCSPISGHRSVSWYQQTPGQGLQFLFEYFSETQRNKGNFPGRFSGRQFSNSRSEMNVSTLELGDSALYLCASSWTGPAEAFFGQGTRLTVV.

The J gene is TRBJ2-7, the V gene TRBV13; 7 bases match TRBD1. Germline V gene sequence: CDR1 PRHDT, CDR2 FYEKMQ (reference sequence). V was pared by 4 bases and J by 3 bases, with 12 bases of the junction left unmatched. There are 16 residues in the CDR3. This CDR3 reads CASSSYRGGERYEQYF. CDR3 bases: TGTGCCAGCAGCTCCTACAGGGGTGGGGAGCGCTACGAGCAGTACTTC.

The genes are TRBV27 and TRBJ1-1; the match to TRBD1 covers 10 bases. This CDR3 contains 16 residues. Germline V gene sequence: CDR1 MNHEY, CDR2 SMNVEV (reference sequence). J lost 4 bases, V lost 3 bases, and 8 bases had no gene match. CDR3 region: CASSFLGQGYSTEAFF. The CDR3 region has the DNA TGTGCCAGCAGTTTTCTGGGACAGGGGTACAGCACTGAAGCTTTCTTT.

The chain carries TRBV19 and TRBJ2-3; D gene unclear. Looked up from germline, CDR1 is LNHDA and CDR2 is SQIVND (reference sequence). CDR3 size: 11 residues. V lost 7 bases to trimming and J lost 6 bases, with 8 bases between them. The chain's CDR3 is CASILGDTQYF. The CDR3 nucleotides read TGTGCCAGTATCCTGGGGGATACGCAGTATTTT.

The J gene is TRBJ2-5, the V gene TRBV28; no clear D. With 2 bases removed from V and 2 bases from J, the gap between germline ends came to 6 bases. From germline, CDR1 is MDHEN and CDR2 SYDVKM. This CDR3 is built from 13 residues. The CDR3 coding sequence is TGTGCCAGCAGTTTAGAGATTCAAGAGACCCAGTACTTC. Protein sequence: CASSLEIQETQYF.

The chain recombines TRBV5-8 with TRBJ2-7; the match to TRBD1 covers 7 bases. Germline assignment: CDR1 SGHTS and CDR2 YDEGEE. The CDR3 totals 13 residues. Trimming cost V 3 bases and J 3 bases; bases outside gene matches: 3. CDR3 amino acids: CASSWTGLYEQYF. The CDR3 DNA reads as TGTGCCAGCAGCTGGACAGGCCTCTACGAGCAGTACTTC.

The chain uses TRBV7-9 and TRBJ1-1; 7 nucleotides line up with TRBD1. There are 13 residues in the CDR3. Germline-derived CDR1 and CDR2 are SEHNR and FQNEAQ (reference sequence). J was trimmed by 10 bases and V by 5 bases; bases with no gene match: 10. The CDR3 sequence: CASSVGGAYGAFF. CDR3 nucleotides: TGTGCCAGCAGCGTAGGGGGCGCATATGGAGCTTTCTTT.

V gene TRBV29-1 combines with J gene TRBJ2-1, with TRBD1 identical over 10 bases. This CDR3 contains 14 residues. CDR1 and CDR2 (germline): SQVTM, ANQGSEA. CDR3 sequence reads: CVCPDRGSYNEQFF. Here the CDR3 DNA reads TGCGTCTGCCCGGACAGGGGGAGCTACAATGAGCAGTTCTTC.

With respect to this clone: One end of the junction fails to match germline, which may point to a read error. The chain joins TRBV7-9 to TRBJ2-7; 9 bases agree with TRBD1. Germline CDR1 reads SEHNR; CDR2 reads FQNEAQ (reference sequence). The CDR3 sequence is 16 residues long. CDR3 protein: CASTPQTGTGSFEQYF. The CDR3 nucleotides read TGTGCCAGCACCCCCCAAACCGGGACAGGGTCCTTCGAGCAGTACTTC.

This rearrangement joins TRBV27 to TRBJ2-7, with 7 nucleotides matching TRBD2. Germline V CDR1 and CDR2: MNHEY, SMNVEV (reference sequence). The junction had 4 bases not matched to a gene; V was cut back by 2 bases and J by 6 bases. The CDR3 has 13 amino acids. The CDR3 bases are TGTGCCAGCAGTTTAAAGGGAGGGGCCGAGCAGTACTTC. It encodes CASSLKGGAEQYF.

The chain employs TRBV6-8 and TRBJ2-3, with 9 bases identical to TRBD2. This CDR3 has 18 residues. Per the germline V gene, CDR1 is MNHGY and CDR2 is SAAAGT. V trimming: 0 bases; J trimming: 4 bases; junction bases outside the gene matches: 11. As DNA, the CDR3 is TGTGCCAGCAGTTACTCGGCTAGCGGGGAGGCGGGGGCAGATACGCAGTATTTT. Protein sequence: CASSYSASGEAGADTQYF.

Remarks on this clone: Other DNA sequences in this specimen translate into the identical CDR3. This sequence joins TRBV7-2 and TRBJ1-5, with D perhaps TRBD1 (6 bases). V dropped 3 bases and J dropped 1 base, with 10 bases sitting between them. Germline V gives CDR1 SGHTA, CDR2 FQGNSA. This CDR3 is 15 amino acids long. The CDR3 reads CASSLTGGSNQPQHF. CDR3 bases: TGTGCCAGCAGCTTGACAGGTGGCAGCAATCAGCCCCAGCATTTT. Using reference TRBV7-2 and TRBJ1-5 for the parts outside the CDR3, the full variable domain is GAGVSQSPSNKVTEKGKDVELRCDPISGHTALYWYRQSLGQGLEFLIYFQGNSAPDKSGLPSDRFSAERTGGSVSTLTIQRTQQEDSAVYLCASSLTGGSNQPQHFGDGTRLSIL.

The chain is built from TRBV7-9 and TRBJ2-1; tentatively, D is TRBD1 (6 bases). Trimming took 5 bases from V and 6 from J, leaving 20 bases between them. The germline V gene has CDR1 SEHNR and CDR2 FQNEAQ (reference sequence). There are 16 residues in the CDR3. The CDR3: CASSLRQGRNLNEQFF. DNA for the CDR3: TGTGCCAGCAGCCTACGCCAGGGGAGAAACCTCAATGAGCAGTTCTTC.

This chain joins TRBV10-3 and TRBJ2-1; D perhaps matches TRBD2 (6 bases). Germline values: CDR1 ENHRY, CDR2 SYGVKD. The V gene lost 10 bases and the J gene lost 0 bases, with 16 bases spanning the gap. This CDR3 spans 15 amino acids. The CDR3 here is CATTAGTVSYNEQFF. The CDR3 nucleotides are TGTGCCACCACCGCGGGGACCGTCTCCTACAATGAGCAGTTCTTC.

As to this clone: Within the sample, other DNA sequences also encode this same CDR3. The CDR3 nucleotides read TGTGCCAGCAGCGGAAGCGGGAGGAGCACAGATACGCAGTATTTT. Its translation is CASSGSGRSTDTQYF. This sequence joins TRBV9 and TRBJ2-3; 9 positions match TRBD2. The CDR3 has 15 residues. Germline-derived CDR1 and CDR2 are SGDLS and YYNGEE. The V and J ends lost 3 bases and 0 bases, in that order; junction bases with no gene match: 2.

The chain combines TRBV7-9 with TRBJ2-2; D may be TRBD2 (5 bases). The germline V gene has CDR1 SEHNR and CDR2 FQNEAQ (reference sequence). V shed 6 bases and J shed 1 base, with 12 bases lying between them. The CDR3 spans 15 residues. CDR3 bases: TGTGCCAGCAGTGACCGGGATGTGAACACCGGGGAGCTGTTTTTT. It encodes CASSDRDVNTGELFF.

This rearrangement joins TRBV15 to TRBJ1-3, with D uncertain. Germline V gene sequence: CDR1 LNHNV, CDR2 YYDKDF (reference sequence). The V gene lost 0 bases and the J gene lost 4 bases, with 19 bases spanning the gap. This CDR3 has 18 residues. The CDR3 DNA sequence: TGTGCCACCAGCAGAGATACTTGGGCAGAGGAGACGGGAAACACCATATATTTT. Translation gives CATSRDTWAEETGNTIYF.